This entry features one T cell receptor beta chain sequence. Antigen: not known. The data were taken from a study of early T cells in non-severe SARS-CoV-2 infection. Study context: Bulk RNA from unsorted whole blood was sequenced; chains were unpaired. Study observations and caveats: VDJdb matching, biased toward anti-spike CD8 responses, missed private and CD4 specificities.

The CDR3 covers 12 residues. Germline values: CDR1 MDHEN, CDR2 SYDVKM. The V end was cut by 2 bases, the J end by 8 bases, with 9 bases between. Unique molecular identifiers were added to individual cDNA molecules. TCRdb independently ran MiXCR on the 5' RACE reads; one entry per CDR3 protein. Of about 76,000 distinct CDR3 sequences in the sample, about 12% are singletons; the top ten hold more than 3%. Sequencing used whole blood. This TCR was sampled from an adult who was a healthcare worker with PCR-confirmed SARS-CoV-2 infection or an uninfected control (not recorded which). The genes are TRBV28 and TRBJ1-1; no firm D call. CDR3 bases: TGTGCCAGCAGTTTAAGGCCCCTGGAAGCTTTCTTT. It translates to CASSLRPLEAFF.